This TCR beta chain was identified in a study of cytomegalovirus exposure and HLA in healthy donors. General study points: In vitro checks showed that a few CMV-associated chains really do target CMV antigens.

PCR was performed using 60 Vbeta and 13 Jbeta primers. Sequencing was performed with immunoSEQ multiplex PCR; in TCRdb, only in-frame clones are kept and a portion is missing. Of roughly 120,000 clones detected, around 81% appear once; the ten largest clones hold 3% to 4%. In the case of this clone: No antigen is known for it.

Sequencing was done on a sample of PBMCs. The source of this sequence is a young woman in good health and CMV-seronegative.

The CDR3 loop reads CASSLIAGRSYEQYF. CDR3 nucleotides: TGTGCCAGTAGCTTAATAGCGGGCCGCTCCTACGAGCAGTACTTC. The genes are TRBV19 and TRBJ2-7, with 7 bases matching TRBD2. CDR3 length: 15 amino acids. Germline CDR1 LNHDA, CDR2 SQIVND (reference sequence). Germline trimming cut 6 bases from V and 0 bases from J; bases unmatched to any gene: 8.